The 30 T cell receptor beta chains below come from one sample, sequenced in a study of Ad26.COV2.S vaccination and SARS-CoV-2 variants. Clones were sequenced by immunoSEQ multiplex PCR, and TCRdb holds only the in-frame ones, with some missing. This sample has under 150,000 clones; 80% to 90% occur once, and the top ten carry 5%. Sequencing was performed on peripheral blood, taken after recovery from COVID-19. The source of these receptors is a human donor who had recovered from COVID-19.

The table lists this clone with many counts. The chain combines TRBV6-1 with TRBJ1-5; tentatively, D is TRBD1 (5 bases). V lost 0 bases and J lost 0, with 9 bases in between. Germline-derived CDR1 and CDR2 are MNHNS and SASEGT. There are 16 residues in the CDR3. The CDR3 spells CASSEAWGGSNQPQHF. The CDR3 DNA follows: TGTGCCAGCAGTGAAGCCTGGGGCGGTAGCAATCAGCCCCAGCATTTT.

This chain links TRBV28 with TRBJ1-5; the match to TRBD1 covers 9 bases. The germline gives CDR1 MDHEN, CDR2 SYDVKM. J gave up 5 bases and V 6 bases, and 5 bases lay outside the gene matches. The CDR3 consists of 14 residues. The CDR3 region is CASSQGTGYQPQHF. Here the CDR3 DNA reads TGTGCCAGCAGCCAAGGGACAGGGTATCAGCCCCAGCATTTT.

The genes are TRBV7-9 and TRBJ1-4; TRBD1 aligns across 7 bases. The CDR3 is 14 residues long. The junction had 6 bases not matched to a gene; V was cut back by 3 bases and J by 8 bases. Looked up from germline, CDR1 is SEHNR and CDR2 is FQNEAQ (reference sequence). This CDR3 is CASSLGTEGEKLFF. DNA of the CDR3: TGTGCCAGCAGCTTGGGGACAGAGGGGGAAAAACTGTTTTTT.

The chain carries TRBV24-1 and TRBJ2-1; the D is unclear. Trimming removed 3 bases from V and 9 bases from J, with 5 bases in between. Germline CDR1 and CDR2: KGHDR and SFDVKD. This CDR3 comprises 11 residues. This CDR3 reads CATSDASEQFF. CDR3 DNA: TGTGCCACCAGTGATGCTAGTGAGCAGTTCTTC.

The chain employs TRBV30 and TRBJ2-1, with TRBD2 matching over 11 bases. This CDR3 is built from 12 residues. Trimming cost V 7 bases and J 13 bases; bases outside gene matches: 9. Germline loops: CDR1 GTSNPN, CDR2 SVGIG (reference sequence). The CDR3 DNA is TGTGCCTTTGGACTAGCGGGCCTAGGCCAGTTCTTC. Its protein product is CAFGLAGLGQFF.

CDR3 protein: CASSERQINSPLHF. CDR3 DNA sequence: TGCGCCAGCAGTGAGAGACAGATTAATTCACCCCTCCACTTT. V is TRBV10-2 and J is TRBJ1-6; D is perhaps TRBD1 (5 bases). The CDR3 spans 14 residues. V lost 2 bases and J 6 bases, leaving 8 bases between the germline ends. The germline V gene has CDR1 WSHSY and CDR2 SAAADI.

The rearrangement uses TRBV4-3 and TRBJ2-1; the D is unclear. The V and J ends lost 2 bases and 8 bases respectively, with 10 bases between them. The CDR3 contains 13 residues. The germline V gene encodes CDR1 LGHNA and CDR2 YSLEER. CDR3 region: CASSQLSRDEQFF. DNA for the CDR3: TGCGCCAGCAGCCAATTAAGCCGCGATGAGCAGTTCTTC.

This chain links TRBV29-1 with TRBJ2-3, with D possibly TRBD1 on 6 matching bases. CDR1 is SQVTM, CDR2 ANQGSEA, per germline. The ends were cut back, 4 bases at V and 5 bases at J, with 10 bases in the middle. The length of the CDR3 is 12 residues. The CDR3 DNA sequence: TGCAGCGTTGGGCCAGGGGAAGATACGCAGTATTTT. This encodes CSVGPGEDTQYF.

A single count supports this clone. This chain connects TRBV7-2 to TRBJ1-2, with D possibly TRBD1 on 6 matching bases. The CDR3 covers 14 residues. Germline V CDR1 and CDR2: SGHTA, FQGNSA. Trimming pared 2 bases from V and 8 bases from J, leaving 15 bases between. In nucleotides, the CDR3 is TGTGCCAGCAGCTTAACGGGGGGCAGGGAGGGCTACACCTTC. The encoded protein is CASSLTGGREGYTF. The full variable domain, completed using reference TRBV7-2 and TRBJ1-2, is GAGVSQSPSNKVTEKGKDVELRCDPISGHTALYWYRQSLGQGLEFLIYFQGNSAPDKSGLPSDRFSAERTGGSVSTLTIQRTQQEDSAVYLCASSLTGGREGYTFGSGTRLTVV.

This clone has only one observation. This chain links TRBV9 with TRBJ1-6; D is possibly TRBD1 (5 bases). The germline V gene encodes CDR1 SGDLS and CDR2 YYNGEE. This CDR3 spans 15 amino acids. The germline V and J ends were trimmed by 0 bases and 8 bases, with 12 bases remaining between them. The DNA for the CDR3 is TGTGCCAGCAGCGTAGAGGGGACCGGATATTCACCCCTCCACTTT. This sequence encodes CASSVEGTGYSPLHF.

This clone has only one observation. This chain uses TRBV2 with TRBJ1-1; 10 bases are shared with TRBD1. Germline V lookup: CDR1 SNHLY, CDR2 FYNNEI. The CDR3 contains 16 residues. Trimming took 5 bases from V and 6 from J; bases not matched to a gene: 12. The DNA of the CDR3 is TGTGCCAGCAGTACAAACACCGGGACAGGGGAGGCTGAAGCTTTCTTT. Its protein is CASSTNTGTGEAEAFF.

The V call is TRBV28, the J call TRBJ1-2; TRBD1 aligns across 11 bases. V lost 3 bases, J lost 4 bases, and 4 bases stayed unmatched. The length of the CDR3 is 15 residues. Per germline, CDR1 MDHEN and CDR2 SYDVKM. CDR3 residues: CASSFEGTGGYGYTF. CDR3 DNA: TGTGCCAGCAGTTTCGAAGGGACAGGGGGCTATGGCTACACCTTC.

The chain has TRBV7-8 and TRBJ1-5, with 7 positions matching TRBD1. Germline CDR1 and CDR2: SGHVS and FQNEAQ. V lost 5 bases to trimming and J lost 5 bases; unmatched junction nucleotides: 18. This CDR3 is 18 amino acids long. As DNA, the CDR3 is TGTGCCAGCAGCCCGGCGATCCCGACAGGGCCAAGGGATCAGCCCCAGCATTTT. It translates to CASSPAIPTGPRDQPQHF. The full variable domain, completed using reference TRBV7-8 and TRBJ1-5, is GAGVSQSPRYKVAKRGQDVALRCDPISGHVSLFWYQQALGQGPEFLTYFQNEAQLDKSGLPSDRFFAERPEGSVSTLKIQRTQQEDSAVYLCASSPAIPTGPRDQPQHFGDGTRLSIL.

This chain joins TRBV20-1 and TRBJ2-7; TRBD1 agrees at 10 bases. In germline, CDR1 is DFQATT, CDR2 SNEGSKA (reference sequence). This CDR3 contains 15 residues. V lost 3 bases to trimming and J lost 6 bases; unmatched junction nucleotides: 11. The CDR3 region has the DNA TGCAGTGCTAGTCCCCTGACAGGGGGCTTGAGCGAGCAGTACTTC. Amino acid sequence: CSASPLTGGLSEQYF.

The chain links TRBV19 to TRBJ1-4; 12 positions agree with TRBD1. Germline CDR1 LNHDA, CDR2 SQIVND (reference sequence). CDR3 length: 16 amino acids. The V segment lost 5 bases and the J segment 5 bases; nucleotides outside the gene matches: 6. CDR3 nucleotides: TGTGCCAGTAGTCCGGGACAGGGGGCTCCAAATGAAAAACTGTTTTTT. This codes for CASSPGQGAPNEKLFF.

This clone has more than one count but fewer than ten. The chain combines TRBV3-1 (or the pseudogene TRBV3-2) with TRBJ1-6; D gene ambiguous. The germline gives CDR1 LGHDT, CDR2 YNNKEL (reference sequence). Trimming left V 2 bases short and J 9 bases short, with 8 bases between. This CDR3 comprises 13 residues. The CDR3 sequence: CASSQSHGSPLHF. The CDR3, as DNA: TGTGCCAGCAGCCAATCCCACGGTTCACCCCTCCACTTT.

V and J are TRBV9 and TRBJ2-3; D assignment may be TRBD1 or TRBD2 (6 bases each). Germline CDR1 reads SGDLS; CDR2 reads YYNGEE. This CDR3 spans 15 amino acids. V gave up 4 bases and J gave up 6 bases, with 18 bases separating them. This CDR3 is CASSPDTGAGDTQYF. CDR3 nucleotide sequence: TGTGCCAGCAGCCCTGATACGGGGGCAGGGGATACGCAGTATTTT.

This clone is categorized as medium-sized (0.01 to 0.1%). V usage is TRBV7-9 and J usage is TRBJ1-3; D uncertain. CDR1 is SEHNR and CDR2 is FQNEAQ in the germline V gene (reference sequence). V shed 5 bases and J shed 1 base, with 15 bases lying between them. The CDR3 is 16 residues long. CDR3 nucleotide sequence: TGTGCCAGCAGCAAGATGTCGGAAATGTCTGGAAACACCATATATTTT. Protein: CASSKMSEMSGNTIYF.

V and J are TRBV2 and TRBJ2-7; tentatively, D is TRBD1 (6 bases). V lost 7 bases and J 2 bases, leaving 15 bases between the germline ends. Germline CDR1 is SNHLY and CDR2 is FYNNEI. The CDR3 loop spans 14 amino acids. CDR3 in amino acids: CASKPTGTAYEQYF. The CDR3, as DNA: TGTGCCAGCAAACCCACAGGGACGGCCTACGAGCAGTACTTC.

The J gene is TRBJ1-1, the V gene TRBV4-3, with D hard to call. This CDR3 is 15 amino acids long. Trimming removed 0 bases from V and 4 bases from J, with 12 bases in between. Germline V gene lookup returns CDR1 LGHNA and CDR2 YSLEER. The CDR3 DNA is TGCGCCAGCAGCCAAGACACTTTTACGGGCACTGAAGCTTTCTTT. It translates to CASSQDTFTGTEAFF.

The chain uses TRBV7-2 and TRBJ1-2; TRBD1 aligns across 7 bases. This CDR3 is 15 amino acids long. Trimming cost V 3 bases and J 3 bases; bases outside gene matches: 7. Germline lookup yields CDR1 SGHTA and CDR2 FQGNSA. The CDR3 DNA follows: TGTGCCAGCAGCTTTAACAGGGGTTTCGACTATGGCTACACCTTC. Translating gives CASSFNRGFDYGYTF.

This clone has only one observation. V gene TRBV9 combines with J gene TRBJ2-1, with 7 bases fitting TRBD2. This CDR3 has 16 residues. CDR1 and CDR2 from the germline V gene are SGDLS and YYNGEE. V shed 0 bases and J 6 bases; nucleotides not matched to a gene: 9. CDR3 nucleotide sequence: TGTGCCAGCAGCGTAGCCTTTGCGGGGGTCCTCAATGAGCAGTTCTTC. Translating gives CASSVAFAGVLNEQFF.

The rearrangement links TRBV5-6 to TRBJ2-1; D is undetermined. The CDR3 is 15 residues long. Germline V gene data show CDR1 as SGHDT and CDR2 as YYEEEE. V was clipped by 5 bases and J by 0 bases, with 12 bases between them. For the CDR3, the DNA is TGTGCCAGCAGTTTACAGCCGTTCTCCTACAATGAGCAGTTCTTC. Its translation: CASSLQPFSYNEQFF.

This clone has just a few counts. The rearrangement joins TRBV6-5 to TRBJ2-3; the match to TRBD1 covers 7 bases. The germline V gene encodes CDR1 MNHEY and CDR2 SVGAGI. CDR3 length equals 14 residues. V lost 6 bases and J lost 2; bases outside the gene matches: 5. The CDR3 DNA reads as TGTGCCAGCAGCCGACAGGGAAACACAGATACGCAGTATTTT. Amino acids: CASSRQGNTDTQYF.

This chain uses TRBV4-1 with TRBJ2-7; no clear D gene. V lost 1 base and J 0 bases, leaving 7 bases between the germline ends. CDR3 length equals 14 residues. CDR1 is MGHRA, CDR2 YSYEKL, per germline. This CDR3 reads CASSQALSSYEQYF. CDR3 DNA sequence: TGCGCCAGCAGCCAAGCGTTGTCCTCCTACGAGCAGTACTTC.

This clone was counted only a few times. The chain uses TRBV28 and TRBJ1-1; possible D gene TRBD1, 6 bases. V was clipped by 6 bases and J by 1 base, with 18 bases between them. The CDR3 has 16 residues. The V gene's germline CDR1 is MDHEN and CDR2 SYDVKM. The CDR3 here is CASSPTRGRANTEAFF. CDR3 DNA: TGTGCCAGCAGCCCGACAAGGGGGAGGGCGAACACTGAAGCTTTCTTT.

This sequence joins TRBV28 and TRBJ2-7, with TRBD1 matching 7 bases. V shed 3 bases, J shed 3 bases, and the junction held 5 bases outside the gene matches. The CDR3 has 14 residues. Germline CDR1 and CDR2: MDHEN and SYDVKM. The CDR3 DNA reads as TGTGCCAGCAGTTTCGCCGGGACAGTCTACGAGCAGTACTTC. This codes for CASSFAGTVYEQYF.

The chain uses TRBV2 and TRBJ2-1; 11 bases map to TRBD1. The V gene end was trimmed by 4 bases and the J gene end by 5 bases; junction bases not matched to a gene: 4. The CDR3 is 15 residues long. Germline V lookup: CDR1 SNHLY, CDR2 FYNNEI. CDR3 sequence: CASSGDRGLNNEQFF. The DNA for the CDR3 is TGTGCCAGCAGTGGGGACAGGGGGTTAAACAATGAGCAGTTCTTC. The full variable domain, rest sourced from reference TRBV2 and TRBJ2-1, is EPEVTQTPSHQVTQMGQEVILRCVPISNHLYFYWYRQILGQKVEFLVSFYNNEISEKSEIFDDQFSVERPDGSNFTLKIRSTKLEDSAMYFCASSGDRGLNNEQFFGPGTRLTVL.

This chain links TRBV30 with TRBJ2-3; 8 bases map to TRBD2. Germline V gene data show CDR1 as GTSNPN and CDR2 as SVGIG (reference sequence). V shed 2 bases, J shed 0 bases, and the junction held 10 bases outside the gene matches. The CDR3 runs 17 residues. The CDR3 nucleotides are TGTGCCTGGAGTCCTCCCCCGACTAGCGTCAGCACAGATACGCAGTATTTT. Protein product: CAWSPPPTSVSTDTQYF.

The V gene is TRBV27, the J gene TRBJ2-3, with TRBD2 matching 12 bases. Germline CDR1 reads MNHEY; CDR2 reads SMNVEV (reference sequence). Trimming took 6 bases from V and 4 from J; bases not matched to a gene: 14. This CDR3 is built from 18 residues. CDR3 sequence (DNA): TGTGCCAGCAGCCGACCTTTCTTACTAGCGGGGGGCCCAGATACGCAGTATTTT. Protein: CASSRPFLLAGGPDTQYF.